This entry lists 22 T cell receptor beta chains sequenced from one sample in a study of blood T cell repertoires in COVID-19. Data came from immunoSEQ multiplex PCR; TCRdb stores just in-frame clones and leaves some out. The sample includes approximately 150,000 clones, over 70% of them seen just once. Sequencing was done on a sample of peripheral blood. The receptors come from a woman aged 60-75 years with acute or convalescent COVID-19.

The chain carries TRBV18 and TRBJ2-1; weak D call: TRBD2 (6 bases). The V end lost 1 base, the J end lost 15 bases, and 13 bases lay between the germline ends. CDR3 size: 12 residues. CDR1 is KGHSH, CDR2 LQKENI, per germline. CDR3: CASSPLQGGTFF. The CDR3 bases are TGTGCCAGCTCACCACTCCAGGGAGGTACGTTCTTC.

This clone was recorded only once. The chain recombines TRBV24-1 with TRBJ1-2, with 10 bases identical to TRBD1. V trimming: 4 bases; J trimming: 8 bases; junction bases outside the gene matches: 6. CDR3 length equals 14 residues. Germline values: CDR1 KGHDR, CDR2 SFDVKD. CDR3 DNA: TGTGCCACCAGTGAGGAGACAGGGGGCGCGGGCTACACCTTC. Residues: CATSEETGGAGYTF.

V and J are TRBV11-2 and TRBJ2-7; 9 nucleotides align to TRBD1. The CDR3 has 15 amino acids. Germline V gene data show CDR1 as SGHAT and CDR2 as FQNNGV. The J segment lost 4 bases and the V segment lost 5 bases, leaving 9 bases of the junction unmatched. As DNA, the CDR3 is TGTGCCAGCAGCCGTTCCGGGACAGGGTTTTACGAGCAGTACTTC. Translating gives CASSRSGTGFYEQYF. Full variable domain (remainder filled in from reference TRBV11-2 and TRBJ2-7): EAGVAQSPRYKIIEKRQSVAFWCNPISGHATLYWYQQILGQGPKLLIQFQNNGVVDDSQLPKDRFSAERLKGVDSTLKIQPAKLEDSAVYLCASSRSGTGFYEQYFGPGTRLTVT.

J is TRBJ1-2 and V is TRBV28; no firm D call. Germline assignment: CDR1 MDHEN and CDR2 SYDVKM. This CDR3 is 13 amino acids long. V was cut by 3 bases and J by 9 bases, with 14 bases left in between. CDR3 coding DNA: TGTGCCAGCAGTTTTACAGACGACCGGAGCTACACCTTC. Translation gives CASSFTDDRSYTF.

The chain links TRBV3-1 (or the pseudogene TRBV3-2) to TRBJ1-6, with D possibly matching TRBD1 (6 bases). The germline CDR1 and CDR2 sequences are LGHDT and YNNKEL (reference sequence). V was pared by 2 bases and J by 5 bases, with 10 bases between. The CDR3 runs 15 residues. CDR3 nucleotides: TGTGCCAGCAGCCAATGGGGGCAGAATAATTCACCCCTCCACTTT. Translation: CASSQWGQNNSPLHF.

The chain recombines TRBV5-1 with TRBJ2-1; TRBD2 matches at 9 bases. The J segment lost 5 bases and the V segment lost 0 bases, leaving 0 bases of the junction unmatched. The CDR3 extends over 14 amino acids. Looked up from germline, CDR1 is SGHRS and CDR2 is YFSETQ. CDR3: CASSLGLADNEQFF. The CDR3 coding sequence is TGCGCCAGCAGCTTGGGACTAGCGGACAATGAGCAGTTCTTC.

The chain recombines TRBV18 with TRBJ1-5; TRBD1 is a possible D gene (5 bases). This CDR3 has 14 residues. Looked up from germline, CDR1 is KGHSH and CDR2 is LQKENI. V dropped 5 bases and J dropped 7 bases, with 15 bases sitting between them. CDR3 DNA sequence: TGTGCCAGCTCATTCGACAGAGGAGAGCAGCCCCAGCATTTT. Translated, it gives CASSFDRGEQPQHF.

V is TRBV6-5 and J is TRBJ1-2; TRBD1 matches 8 bases. Germline lookup yields CDR1 MNHEY and CDR2 SVGAGI. V shed 7 bases and J 3 bases; nucleotides not matched to a gene: 4. The CDR3 extends over 13 amino acids. CDR3 sequence: CASTGTGHYGYTF. In DNA, the CDR3 is TGTGCCAGCACCGGGACAGGCCACTATGGCTACACCTTC.

The genes are TRBV6-4 and TRBJ2-7, with D possibly being TRBD2 (5 bases). V was shortened by 0 bases and J by 4 bases, with 13 bases between the two germline ends. CDR1 is MRHNA and CDR2 is SNTAGT in the germline V gene. This CDR3 has 15 residues. CDR3 protein: CASSDSEANPYEQYF. DNA for the CDR3: TGTGCCAGCAGTGACTCGGAGGCCAACCCATACGAGCAGTACTTC.

This rearrangement joins TRBV10-3 to TRBJ2-3, with D hard to call. V was trimmed by 6 bases and J by 0 bases, leaving 7 bases between them. CDR1 is ENHRY and CDR2 is SYGVKD in the germline V gene. The CDR3 is made up of 13 amino acids. The CDR3 nucleotides read TGTGCCATCAGGGCGGCTAGCACAGATACGCAGTATTTT. Protein sequence: CAIRAASTDTQYF.

The chain carries TRBV6-1 and TRBJ1-1; a possible D gene is TRBD1 (5 bases). V was shortened by 0 bases and J by 12 bases, with 11 bases between the two germline ends. CDR3 length: 12 residues. The V gene's germline CDR1 is MNHNS and CDR2 SASEGT. The CDR3 loop is CASSEAGPKSFF. The DNA for the CDR3 is TGTGCCAGCAGTGAAGCGGGGCCCAAATCTTTCTTT.

Concerning this clone: The identical CDR3 is also encoded by other nucleotide sequences in the sample. The chain has TRBV27 and TRBJ2-7; TRBD2 agrees at 13 bases. Germline V lookup: CDR1 MNHEY, CDR2 SMNVEV (reference sequence). The CDR3 runs 15 residues. V dropped 5 bases and J dropped 2; count of bases not matched to a gene: 3. In DNA, the CDR3 is TGTGCCAGCAGTAAGGGACTAGCGGGGACCTACGAGCAGTACTTC. This gives the protein CASSKGLAGTYEQYF.

The rearrangement uses TRBV6-2 or TRBV6-3 and TRBJ2-1, with 13 bases identical to TRBD2. The CDR3 is made up of 15 amino acids. Germline V CDR1 and CDR2: MNHEY, SVGEGT. The V segment lost 6 bases and the J segment 7 bases; nucleotides outside the gene matches: 6. This CDR3 reads CASSPRLAGGNEQFF. For the CDR3, the DNA is TGTGCCAGCAGCCCTAGACTAGCGGGAGGTAATGAGCAGTTCTTC.

The chain carries TRBV28 and TRBJ1-5; 8 nucleotides agree with TRBD1. Germline assignment: CDR1 MDHEN and CDR2 SYDVKM. Trimming at V came to 2 bases and at J to 5 bases, leaving 8 bases not matched to a gene. CDR3 size: 16 residues. The CDR3 nucleotides read TGTGCCAGCAGTTTAGATGACAGGGGCGAAGATCAGCCCCAGCATTTT. This gives the protein CASSLDDRGEDQPQHF.

This chain joins TRBV6-1 and TRBJ1-6; D gene unclear. The V end lost 1 base, the J end lost 8 bases, and 15 bases lay between the germline ends. The length of the CDR3 is 16 residues. The germline V gene encodes CDR1 MNHNS and CDR2 SASEGT. The CDR3 region has the DNA TGTGCCAGCAGTGAAGGGAGTAGGGAGCCCTATTCACCCCTCCACTTT. It encodes CASSEGSREPYSPLHF.

This chain uses TRBV27 with TRBJ2-2; D is perhaps TRBD1 (6 bases). The CDR3 consists of 15 residues. Trimming removed 3 bases from V and 0 bases from J, with 8 bases in between. Germline CDR1 is MNHEY and CDR2 is SMNVEV (reference sequence). The CDR3 sequence: CASSFPGANTGELFF. CDR3 nucleotide sequence: TGTGCCAGCAGTTTTCCAGGGGCGAACACCGGGGAGCTGTTTTTT.

The chain couples TRBV30 to TRBJ2-6; D is unresolved. Looked up from germline, CDR1 is GTSNPN and CDR2 is SVGIG (reference sequence). This CDR3 spans 17 amino acids. V lost 0 bases and J 1 base, leaving 13 bases between the germline ends. The CDR3 DNA reads as TGTGCCTGGAGTGTAGGCCCTCGAGGTTCTGGGGCCAACGTCCTGACTTTC. Amino acid sequence: CAWSVGPRGSGANVLTF.

Written as DNA, the CDR3 is TGTGCCAGCAGTCCCGGAGCGGAGCCCCAGCATTTT. Residues: CASSPGAEPQHF. V usage is TRBV7-9 and J usage is TRBJ1-5; D ambiguous. The ends were cut back, 6 bases at V and 8 bases at J, with 11 bases in the middle. Germline values: CDR1 SEHNR, CDR2 FQNEAQ (reference sequence). This CDR3 comprises 12 residues.

Remarks on this clone: Other DNA sequences in the same sample also yield this CDR3. V usage is TRBV27 and J usage is TRBJ2-1; 10 bases match TRBD1. With V trimmed by 2 bases and J by 4 bases, 2 bases remained unmatched. Germline V lookup: CDR1 MNHEY, CDR2 SMNVEV (reference sequence). The CDR3 has 15 amino acids. The CDR3 region has the DNA TGTGCCAGCAGTTTAGACAGGGGGCCATACAATGAGCAGTTCTTC. Protein product: CASSLDRGPYNEQFF.

A note on this clone: A junction end diverges from the germline sequence, so it may reflect a read error. This sequence joins TRBV29-1 and TRBJ1-2, with D hard to call. CDR1 and CDR2 (germline): SQVTM, ANQGSEA. This CDR3 has 12 residues. CDR3 loop: CSGREPNYGYTF. CDR3 bases: TGCAGCGGACGGGAACCGAACTACGGCTACACCTTC.

This clone was seen more than once but under ten times. V is TRBV5-1 and J is TRBJ1-1, with 7 bases identical to TRBD1. Germline assignment: CDR1 SGHRS and CDR2 YFSETQ. The CDR3 loop spans 15 amino acids. V shed 2 bases and J 3 bases; nucleotides not matched to a gene: 7. For the CDR3, the DNA is TGCGCCAGCAGCTTCACAGCAACAGGGGACACTGAAGCTTTCTTT. Translation: CASSFTATGDTEAFF.

This sequence joins TRBV14 and TRBJ1-1, with TRBD1 identical over 9 bases. In germline, CDR1 is SGHDN, CDR2 FVKESK. The CDR3 length is 12 residues. The junction had 0 bases not matched to a gene; V was cut back by 4 bases and J by 6 bases. Here the CDR3 reads CASSRTGAEAFF. CDR3 sequence (DNA): TGTGCCAGCAGCCGGACAGGGGCTGAAGCTTTCTTT.